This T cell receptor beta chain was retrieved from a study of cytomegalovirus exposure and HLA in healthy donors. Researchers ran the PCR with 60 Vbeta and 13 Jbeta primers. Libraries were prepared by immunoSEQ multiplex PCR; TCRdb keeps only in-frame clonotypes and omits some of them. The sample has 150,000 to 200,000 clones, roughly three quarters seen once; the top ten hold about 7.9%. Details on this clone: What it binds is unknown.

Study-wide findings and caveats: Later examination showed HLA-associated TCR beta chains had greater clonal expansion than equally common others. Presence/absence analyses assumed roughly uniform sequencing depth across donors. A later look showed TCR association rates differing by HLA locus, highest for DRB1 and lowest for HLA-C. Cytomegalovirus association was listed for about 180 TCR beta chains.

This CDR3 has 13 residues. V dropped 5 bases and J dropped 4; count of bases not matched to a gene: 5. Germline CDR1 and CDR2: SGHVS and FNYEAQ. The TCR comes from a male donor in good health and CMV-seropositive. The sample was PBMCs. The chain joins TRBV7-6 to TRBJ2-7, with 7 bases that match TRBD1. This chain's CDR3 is CASSLQGKYEQYF. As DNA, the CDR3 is TGTGCCAGCAGCCTACAGGGGAAGTACGAGCAGTACTTC.